The sequence of this T cell receptor beta chain was determined in a study of CD8 T cells in ankylosing spondylitis. The study's findings and limits: Significant enrichment of disease-linked clones was reported in matched ankylosing spondylitis synovial fluid. Fewer than ten highly homologous variants made up a TCR beta motif that seemed to typify ankylosing spondylitis blood. Earlier reports found some motif variants in synovial fluid and blood in reactive arthritis.

Quantitative 5'-RACE with molecular barcodes produced the TCR beta libraries. TCRdb re-derived calls from the 5' RACE reads in MiXCR, one entry per CDR3 protein. The sample lists 150,000 or so distinct CDR3 sequences; around 17% were seen once. This clonotype occurred many times. Its antigen is not identified. The CDR3 sequence is 14 residues long. Deletions cut 3 bases from V and 3 bases from J, with 10 bases between. Source material: blood, either unsorted or a sorted T cell fraction (not recorded which). The J gene is TRBJ2-3, the V gene TRBV12-3 or TRBV12-4; no firm D call. This TCR came from a male donor with ankylosing spondylitis or in good health (not recorded which). The CDR3, as DNA: TGTGCCAGCAGTTTGGGGATAGGGACAGATACGCAGTATTTT. This translates into CASSLGIGTDTQYF.